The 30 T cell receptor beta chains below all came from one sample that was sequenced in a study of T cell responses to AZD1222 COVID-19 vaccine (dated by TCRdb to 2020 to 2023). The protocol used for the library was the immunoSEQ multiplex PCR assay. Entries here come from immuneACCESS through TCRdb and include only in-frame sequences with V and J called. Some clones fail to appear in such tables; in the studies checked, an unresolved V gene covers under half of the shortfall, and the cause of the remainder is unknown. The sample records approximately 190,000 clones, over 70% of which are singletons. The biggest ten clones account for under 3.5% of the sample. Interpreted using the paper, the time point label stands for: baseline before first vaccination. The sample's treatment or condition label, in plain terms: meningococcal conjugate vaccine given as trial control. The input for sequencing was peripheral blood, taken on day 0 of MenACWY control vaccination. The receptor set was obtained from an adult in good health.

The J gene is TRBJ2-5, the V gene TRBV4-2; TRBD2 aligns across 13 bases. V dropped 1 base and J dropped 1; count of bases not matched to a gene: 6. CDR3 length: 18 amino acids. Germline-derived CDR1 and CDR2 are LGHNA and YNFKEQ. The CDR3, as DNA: TGTGCCAGCAGCCAAGGACTAGCGGGAGGAGGGATCCAAGAGACCCAGTACTTC. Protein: CASSQGLAGGGIQETQYF.

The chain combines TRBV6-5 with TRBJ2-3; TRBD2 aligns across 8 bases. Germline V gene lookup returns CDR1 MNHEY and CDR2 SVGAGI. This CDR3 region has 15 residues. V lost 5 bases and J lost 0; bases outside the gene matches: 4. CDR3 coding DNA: TGTGCCAGCAGTCTGCGGGGGGCTAGCACAGATACGCAGTATTTT. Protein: CASSLRGASTDTQYF.

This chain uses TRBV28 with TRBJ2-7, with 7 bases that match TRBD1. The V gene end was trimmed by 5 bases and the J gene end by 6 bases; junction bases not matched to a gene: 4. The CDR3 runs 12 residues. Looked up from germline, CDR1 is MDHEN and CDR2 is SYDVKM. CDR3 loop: CASSKGQFEQYF. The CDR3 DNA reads TGTGCCAGCAGTAAGGGACAGTTCGAGCAGTACTTC.

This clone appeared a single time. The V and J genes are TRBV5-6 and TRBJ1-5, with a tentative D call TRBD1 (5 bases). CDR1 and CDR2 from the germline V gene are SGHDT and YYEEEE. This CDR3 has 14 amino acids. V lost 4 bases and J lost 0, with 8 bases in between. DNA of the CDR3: TGTGCCAGCAGCACCAGGGTTAGCAATCAGCCCCAGCATTTT. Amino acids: CASSTRVSNQPQHF.

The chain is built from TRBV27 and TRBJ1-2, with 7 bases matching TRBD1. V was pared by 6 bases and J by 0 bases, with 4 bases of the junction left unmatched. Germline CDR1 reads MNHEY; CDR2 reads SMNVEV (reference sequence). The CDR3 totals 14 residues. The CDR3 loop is CASSDRVANYGYTF. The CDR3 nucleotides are TGTGCCAGCAGCGACAGGGTAGCTAACTATGGCTACACCTTC.

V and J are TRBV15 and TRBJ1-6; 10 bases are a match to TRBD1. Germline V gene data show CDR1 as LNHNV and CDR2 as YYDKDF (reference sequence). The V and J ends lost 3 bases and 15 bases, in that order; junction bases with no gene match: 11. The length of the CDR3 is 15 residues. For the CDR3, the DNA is TGTGCCACCAGCAGTCCGGGGACAGGGGAGGCTAACCTCCACTTT. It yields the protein CATSSPGTGEANLHF.

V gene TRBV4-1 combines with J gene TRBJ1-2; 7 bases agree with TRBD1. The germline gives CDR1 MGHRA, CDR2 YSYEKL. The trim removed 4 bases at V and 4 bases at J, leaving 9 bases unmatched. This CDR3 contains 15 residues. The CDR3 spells CASSLTSAGGYGYTF. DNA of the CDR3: TGCGCCAGCAGCCTGACTTCGGCAGGGGGCTATGGCTACACCTTC.

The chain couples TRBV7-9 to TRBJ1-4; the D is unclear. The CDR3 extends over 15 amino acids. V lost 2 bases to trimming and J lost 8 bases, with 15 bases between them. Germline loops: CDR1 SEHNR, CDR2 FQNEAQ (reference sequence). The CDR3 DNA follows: TGTGCCAGCAGCTTAACGAGTATCTATGGCGAAAAACTGTTTTTT. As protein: CASSLTSIYGEKLFF.

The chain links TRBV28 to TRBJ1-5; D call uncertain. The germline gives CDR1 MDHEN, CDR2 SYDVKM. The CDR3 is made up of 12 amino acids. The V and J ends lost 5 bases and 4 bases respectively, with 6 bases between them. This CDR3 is CASSPNNQPQHF. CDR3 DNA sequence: TGTGCCAGCAGTCCGAATAATCAGCCCCAGCATTTT.

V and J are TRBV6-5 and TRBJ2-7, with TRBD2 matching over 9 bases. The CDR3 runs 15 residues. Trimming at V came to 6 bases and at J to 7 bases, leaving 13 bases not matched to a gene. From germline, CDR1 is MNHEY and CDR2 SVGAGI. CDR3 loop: CASSPHGGGALEQYF. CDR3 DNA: TGTGCCAGCAGCCCCCATGGCGGGGGGGCTCTGGAGCAGTACTTC.

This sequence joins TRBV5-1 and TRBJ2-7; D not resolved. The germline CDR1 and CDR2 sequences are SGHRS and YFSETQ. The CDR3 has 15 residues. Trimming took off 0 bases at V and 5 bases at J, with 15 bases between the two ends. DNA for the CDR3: TGCGCCAGCAGCTTGGTGGCAGCTGCCGGGCACGAGCAGTACTTC. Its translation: CASSLVAAAGHEQYF.

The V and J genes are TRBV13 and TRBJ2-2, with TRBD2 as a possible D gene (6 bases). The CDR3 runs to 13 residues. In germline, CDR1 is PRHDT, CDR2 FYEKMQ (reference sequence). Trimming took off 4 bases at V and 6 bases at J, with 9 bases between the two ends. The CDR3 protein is CASSYGGAGELFF. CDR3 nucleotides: TGTGCCAGCAGCTACGGAGGGGCCGGGGAGCTGTTTTTT.

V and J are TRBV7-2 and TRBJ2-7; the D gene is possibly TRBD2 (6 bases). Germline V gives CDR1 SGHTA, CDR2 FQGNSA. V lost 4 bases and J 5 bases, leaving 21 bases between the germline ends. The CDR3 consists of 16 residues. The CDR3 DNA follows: TGTGCCAGCAGCTACCCTCCCGGGACTGGAACGGACGAGCAGTACTTC. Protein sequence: CASSYPPGTGTDEQYF. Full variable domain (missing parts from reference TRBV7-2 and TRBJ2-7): GAGVSQSPSNKVTEKGKDVELRCDPISGHTALYWYRQSLGQGLEFLIYFQGNSAPDKSGLPSDRFSAERTGGSVSTLTIQRTQQEDSAVYLCASSYPPGTGTDEQYFGPGTRLTVT.

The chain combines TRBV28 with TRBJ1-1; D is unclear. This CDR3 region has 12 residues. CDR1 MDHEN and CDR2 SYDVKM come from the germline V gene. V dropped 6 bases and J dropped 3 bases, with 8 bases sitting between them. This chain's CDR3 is CASSPDYTEAFF. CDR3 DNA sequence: TGTGCCAGCAGCCCGGACTACACTGAAGCTTTCTTT.

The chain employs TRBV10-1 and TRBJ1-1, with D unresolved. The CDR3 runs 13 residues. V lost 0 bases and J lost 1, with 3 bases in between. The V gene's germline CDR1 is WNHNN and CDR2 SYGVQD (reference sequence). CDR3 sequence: CASSESENTEAFF. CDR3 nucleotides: TGCGCCAGCAGTGAGTCAGAGAACACTGAAGCTTTCTTT.

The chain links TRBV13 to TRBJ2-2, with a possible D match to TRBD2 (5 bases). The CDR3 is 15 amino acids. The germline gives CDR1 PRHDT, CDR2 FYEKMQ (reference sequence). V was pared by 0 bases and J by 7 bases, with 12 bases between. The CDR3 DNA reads TGTGCCAGCAGCTTAGGTAGCGTTGAGGTCGGGGAGCTGTTTTTT. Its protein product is CASSLGSVEVGELFF.

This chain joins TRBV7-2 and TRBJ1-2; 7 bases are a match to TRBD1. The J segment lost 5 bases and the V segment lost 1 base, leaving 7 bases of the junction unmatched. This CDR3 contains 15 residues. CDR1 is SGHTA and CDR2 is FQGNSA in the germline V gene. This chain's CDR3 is CASSLGLGQSYGYTF. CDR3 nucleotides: TGTGCCAGCAGCTTAGGTTTGGGACAGTCTTATGGCTACACCTTC.

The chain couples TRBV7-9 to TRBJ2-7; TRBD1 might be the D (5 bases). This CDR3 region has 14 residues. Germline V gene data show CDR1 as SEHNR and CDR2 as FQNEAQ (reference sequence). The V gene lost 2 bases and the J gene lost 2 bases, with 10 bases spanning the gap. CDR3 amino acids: CASSLNRGPYEQYF. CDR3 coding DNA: TGTGCCAGCAGCTTAAATAGGGGCCCCTACGAGCAGTACTTC. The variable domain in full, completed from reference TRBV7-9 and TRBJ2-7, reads DTGVSQNPRHKITKRGQNVTFRCDPISEHNRLYWYRQTLGQGPEFLTYFQNEAQLEKSRLLSDRFSAERPKGSFSTLEIQRTEQGDSAMYLCASSLNRGPYEQYFGPGTRLTVT.

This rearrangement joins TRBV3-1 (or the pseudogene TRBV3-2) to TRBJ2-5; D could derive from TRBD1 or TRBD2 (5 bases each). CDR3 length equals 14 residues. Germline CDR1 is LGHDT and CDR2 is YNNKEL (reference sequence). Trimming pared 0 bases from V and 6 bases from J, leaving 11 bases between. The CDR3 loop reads CASSQDTGRKTQYF. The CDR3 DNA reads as TGTGCCAGCAGCCAAGATACGGGGCGAAAGACCCAGTACTTC.

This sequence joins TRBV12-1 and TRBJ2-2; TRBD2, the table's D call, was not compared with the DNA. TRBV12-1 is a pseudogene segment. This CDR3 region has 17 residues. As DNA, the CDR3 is TGTGCCAGCAGCTTTCTGCGGGAGCGACCGAACACCGGGGAGCTGTTTTTT. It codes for CASSFLRERPNTGELFF.

This CDR3 reads CASSPDTANTGELFF. The CDR3 DNA follows: TGTGCCAGCAGCCCGGACACCGCGAACACCGGGGAGCTGTTTTTT. The V gene is TRBV2, the J gene TRBJ2-2, with D possibly being TRBD1 (5 bases). This CDR3 comprises 15 residues. V was shortened by 6 bases and J by 0 bases, with 11 bases between the two germline ends. Germline CDR1 and CDR2: SNHLY and FYNNEI.

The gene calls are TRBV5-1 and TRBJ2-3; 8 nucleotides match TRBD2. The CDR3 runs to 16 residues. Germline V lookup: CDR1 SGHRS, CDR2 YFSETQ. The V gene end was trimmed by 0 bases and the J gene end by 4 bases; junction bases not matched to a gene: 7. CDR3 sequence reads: CASSLGGSGTPDTQYF. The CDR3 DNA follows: TGCGCCAGCAGCTTGGGTGGTAGCGGGACCCCAGATACGCAGTATTTT.

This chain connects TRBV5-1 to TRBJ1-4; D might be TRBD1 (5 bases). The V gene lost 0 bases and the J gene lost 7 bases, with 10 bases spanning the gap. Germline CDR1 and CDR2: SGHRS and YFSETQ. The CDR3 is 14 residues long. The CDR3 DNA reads TGCGCCAGCAGCTTGGCCCAGGGACCTGAAAAACTGTTTTTT. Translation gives CASSLAQGPEKLFF.

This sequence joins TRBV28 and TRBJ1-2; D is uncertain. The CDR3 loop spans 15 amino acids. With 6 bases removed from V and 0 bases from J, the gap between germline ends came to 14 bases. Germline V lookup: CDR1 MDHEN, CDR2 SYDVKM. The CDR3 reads CASSPSWVANYGYTF. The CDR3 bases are TGTGCCAGCAGCCCGTCCTGGGTAGCTAACTATGGCTACACCTTC.

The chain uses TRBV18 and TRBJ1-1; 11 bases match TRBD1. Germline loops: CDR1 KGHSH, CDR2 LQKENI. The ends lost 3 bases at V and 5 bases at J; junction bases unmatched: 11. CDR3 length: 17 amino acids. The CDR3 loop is CASSPVPGQGEVTEAFF. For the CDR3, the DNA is TGTGCCAGCTCACCCGTCCCGGGACAGGGGGAGGTTACTGAAGCTTTCTTT.

Here the CDR3 reads CASSTDRLDYGYTF. The CDR3, as DNA: TGTGCCAGCAGCACGGACAGGCTAGACTATGGCTACACCTTC. V gene TRBV7-9 combines with J gene TRBJ1-2, with 7 bases fitting TRBD1. Germline V lookup: CDR1 SEHNR, CDR2 FQNEAQ (reference sequence). The CDR3 contains 14 residues. The V gene end was trimmed by 5 bases and the J gene end by 3 bases; junction bases not matched to a gene: 6.

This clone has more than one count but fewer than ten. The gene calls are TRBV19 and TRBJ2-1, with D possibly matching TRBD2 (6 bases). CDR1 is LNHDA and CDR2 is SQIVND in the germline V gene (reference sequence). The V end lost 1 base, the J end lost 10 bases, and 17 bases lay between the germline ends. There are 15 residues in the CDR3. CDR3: CASSIGLGLSSEQFF. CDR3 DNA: TGTGCCAGTAGTATAGGGTTGGGACTCTCATCGGAGCAGTTCTTC.

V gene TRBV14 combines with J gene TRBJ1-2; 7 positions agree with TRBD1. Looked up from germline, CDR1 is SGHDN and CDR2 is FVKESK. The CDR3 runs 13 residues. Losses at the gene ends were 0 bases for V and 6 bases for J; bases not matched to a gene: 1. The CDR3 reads CASSQEQGDGYTF. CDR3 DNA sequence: TGTGCCAGCAGCCAAGAGCAGGGGGATGGCTACACCTTC.

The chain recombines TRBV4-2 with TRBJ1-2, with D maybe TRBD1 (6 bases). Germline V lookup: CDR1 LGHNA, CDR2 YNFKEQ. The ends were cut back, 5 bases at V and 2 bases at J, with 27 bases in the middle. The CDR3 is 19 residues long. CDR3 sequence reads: CASSSTTSGGASLNYGYTF. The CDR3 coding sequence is TGTGCCAGCAGCTCTACAACCAGTGGGGGGGCGAGTCTCAACTATGGCTACACCTTC.

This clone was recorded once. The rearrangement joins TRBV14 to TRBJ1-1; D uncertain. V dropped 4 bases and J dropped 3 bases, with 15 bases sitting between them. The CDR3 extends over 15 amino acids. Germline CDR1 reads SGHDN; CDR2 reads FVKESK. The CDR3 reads CASSLLSGPYTEAFF. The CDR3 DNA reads TGTGCCAGCAGCCTACTATCCGGGCCCTACACTGAAGCTTTCTTT.